The subject of this entry is one TCR beta chain. Using immunoSEQ multiplex PCR, the repertoire was profiled, and TCRdb retains in-frame clones only, with some absent. The profile shows about 100,000 clones, approximately 90% of them singletons. This sample was included in a study of control samples from healthy donors and cancer patients. The specimen was blood. The sequence came from a man under 40 in good health.

The CDR3 DNA is TGCGCCAGCAGCCAAGGGAACAGCGCGCGCATAGATACGCAGTATTTT. Translated, it gives CASSQGNSARIDTQYF. The genes are TRBV4-3 and TRBJ2-3; D not resolved. Germline loops: CDR1 LGHNA, CDR2 YSLEER. The CDR3 extends over 16 amino acids. Trimming left V 1 base short and J 5 bases short, with 16 bases between.